This T cell receptor (beta chain) was recovered during a study of control samples from healthy donors and cancer patients. The table came from immunoSEQ multiplex PCR; TCRdb's copy has only in-frame clones and leaves some out. The data contain 100,000 to 150,000 clones, about 90% of them singletons. V lost 5 bases and J 1 base, leaving 15 bases between the germline ends. Germline loops: CDR1 LNHDA, CDR2 SQIVND (reference sequence). The CDR3 runs 16 residues. The chain recombines TRBV19 with TRBJ1-3; a possible D gene is TRBD1 (6 bases). The sequenced sample was blood. This sequence was found in a man younger than 35 in good health. CDR3 coding DNA: TGTGCCAGTAGTGCCAGGGGTGCCGCGTCTGGAAACACCATATATTTT. Protein product: CASSARGAASGNTIYF.